This entry features one TCR beta chain sequence. A second PCR of about 7 to 12 cycles used a sample-barcoded 5' primer and a J-beta primer mix. MiXCR, run by TCRdb on the 5' RACE reads, gives a single entry per CDR3 protein. The data show about 1.7 million distinct CDR3 sequences, 28% seen once. The sample is drawn from a study of blood T cells in healthy people across ages. Unmatched junction bases numbered 16, after V lost 8 bases and J lost 0 bases. Germline assignment: CDR1 MDHEN and CDR2 SYDVKM. The CDR3 is made up of 18 amino acids. The sequence was collected from a woman aged 25 to 39 in good health. This chain links TRBV28 with TRBJ2-5; 9 bases are shared with TRBD1. The sample was blood. The CDR3 loop reads CASGNLKGQGPYQETQYF. The CDR3 DNA follows: TGTGCCAGCGGAAACTTGAAAGGACAGGGGCCGTACCAAGAGACCCAGTACTTC.